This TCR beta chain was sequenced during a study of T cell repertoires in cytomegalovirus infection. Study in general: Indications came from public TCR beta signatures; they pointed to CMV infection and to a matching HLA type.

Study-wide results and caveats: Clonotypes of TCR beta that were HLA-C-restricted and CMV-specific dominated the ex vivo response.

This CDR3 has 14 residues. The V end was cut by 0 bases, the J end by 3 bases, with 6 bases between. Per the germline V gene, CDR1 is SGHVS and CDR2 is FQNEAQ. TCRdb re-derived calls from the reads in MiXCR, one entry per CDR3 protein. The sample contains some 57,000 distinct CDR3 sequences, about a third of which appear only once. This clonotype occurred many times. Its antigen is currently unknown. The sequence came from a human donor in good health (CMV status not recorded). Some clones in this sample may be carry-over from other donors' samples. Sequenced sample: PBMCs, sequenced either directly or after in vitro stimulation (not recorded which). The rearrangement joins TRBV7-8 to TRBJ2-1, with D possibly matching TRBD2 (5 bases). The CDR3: CASSLAEDYNEQFF. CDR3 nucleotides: TGTGCCAGCAGCTTAGCGGAGGACTACAATGAGCAGTTCTTC.